This TCR beta chain was observed in a study of T cells in Graves' hyperthyroidism and ophthalmopathy. At least ten counts were recorded for this clonotype. Researchers took RNA transcripts and amplified the TCR beta CDR3 regions from them. The HTBI primer set was used in a first-round RT-PCR of the TCR CDR3. TCRdb independently ran MiXCR on the multiplex PCR reads; one entry per CDR3 protein. The table has about 610,000 distinct CDR3 sequences, 46% seen once. Deletions cut 0 bases from V and 7 bases from J, with 12 bases between. The CDR3 totals 14 residues. Germline CDR1 and CDR2: SGHTA and FQGNSA. Reasons for excluding patients were uncontrolled infection, other autoimmune disease, pregnancy or lactation.

The sequencing sample was made of peripheral blood or thyroid tissue (not recorded which). This chain uses TRBV7-2 with TRBJ2-5; the D gene is possibly TRBD2 (6 bases). The receptor's source is a woman aged 18-29 years with Graves' hyperthyroidism. The CDR3 bases are TGTGCCAGCAGCTTAGCCCCCCCGCGGGGGACCCAGTACTTC. Protein sequence: CASSLAPPRGTQYF.